This T cell receptor beta chain was obtained from a study of CD8 T cells in ankylosing spondylitis (dated by TCRdb to 2015 to 2018). Looking at the study overall: The study profiled T cell receptor beta repertoires in healthy donors and ankylosing spondylitis patients to find disease-linked TCR variants. Peripheral blood was sampled, and synovial fluid was also collected from ankylosing spondylitis patients. The whole study cohort included 85 to 120 healthy donors and around 25 ankylosing spondylitis patients. Study-wide conclusions, independent of this receptor: In peripheral blood, the disease-linked clones were found at relatively low frequencies and had a CD8+ phenotype. The disease-linked clones were reported as significantly enriched in matched synovial fluid samples from ankylosing spondylitis patients. Blood from ankylosing spondylitis patients appeared to be characterized by a TCR beta motif made up of 8 or 9 highly homologous amino acid variants. Some of the motif variants had been reported before in the synovial fluid and blood of reactive arthritis patients, a finding that suggests common disease-initiation mechanisms.

TCRdb records Illumina HiSeq 2500 as the sequencer. Quantitative 5'-RACE with molecular barcodes was used to prepare TCR beta libraries. On the study's bioinformatics: A new computational method, built on a probabilistic model of VDJ rearrangement, was used to identify disease-linked TCR variants. TCRdb reprocessed the public reads (quality trimming at Q25 with fastp, clone calling with MiXCR) and kept in-frame beta chains. When rows share a CDR3 protein, they turn into one entry using the most common DNA and genes. The V and J calls and clone size are TCRdb's, not the authors'. The sample includes roughly 440,000 distinct CDR3 sequences, with roughly 17% observed a single time. The ten largest account for approximately 1% of the sample. Trimming costs V 3 bases and J 2 bases, and their ends lie 5 bases apart. The CDR3 holds 13 amino acids from the cysteine to the phenylalanine. CDR3 DNA is the only sequence kept; it has 39 bases, read in frame from the first base. Via the germline V gene, CDR1 is KGHDR and CDR2 SFDVKD.

This clonotype was picked up a small number of times. Its antigen target is currently unknown. No base quality information exists; no much larger clone differs at one position. The chain uses TRBV24-1 and TRBJ2-3, with the D gene call left open. The TCR originated in a male donor with ankylosing spondylitis. Sample: blood, either unsorted or a sorted T cell fraction (not recorded which). The DNA is TGTGCCACCAGTGATCAGGTCACAGATACGCAGTATTTT. The resulting protein is CATSDQVTDTQYF.